A selection of T cell receptor beta chains follows, all from one sample in a study of blood T cells in healthy people across ages. Each CDR3 protein is one row after TCRdb ran MiXCR on the 5' RACE reads. The table lists 1.5 million to 2 million distinct CDR3 sequences, 30% to 40% of them singletons, with about 23% in the top ten. The material sequenced was blood. The source is a human donor in good health. The CDR3 runs from the conserved cysteine through the conserved F or W. The order of the fields is D gene, V gene, clone size, J gene, CDR3 DNA, CDR3 protein. D genes are given only for firm matches. Clone size is stated in some rows and not others, as once, few, many or a class when expanded.

>TRBD1|TRBV7-3|.|TRBJ1-1
TGTGCCAGCAGCTTCCGACAGGGAGCTTTCTTT
CASSFRQGAFF
>.|TRBV7-9|.|TRBJ2-3
TGTGCCAGCAGCTTAGGTAGAGTTCTTAACACAGATACGCAGTATTTT
CASSLGRVLNTDTQYF
>TRBD1|TRBV12-3/TRBV12-4|.|TRBJ1-1
TGTGCCAGCACCTTGGGACAGGGACGAAACACTGAAGCTTTCTTT
CASTLGQGRNTEAFF
>.|TRBV15|.|TRBJ1-1
TGTGCCACCAGCAGAGATCTTCCTGAAGCTTTCTTT
CATSRDLPEAFF
>.|TRBV12-3/TRBV12-4|.|TRBJ1-1
TGTGCCAGCAGTGCCCTGACAGCCCGGGTGAAAGCTTTCTTT
CASSALTARVKAFF
>.|TRBV4-3|many|TRBJ2-1
TGCGCCAGCAGCCAAACCAAGTATGAGGGGAAGGAGCAGTTCTTC
CASSQTKYEGKEQFF
>.|TRBV7-2|.|TRBJ2-1
TGTGCCAGCGAACATAGGAGGTTATACAATGAGCAGTTCTTC
CASEHRRLYNEQFF
>.|TRBV5-1|.|TRBJ2-7
TGCGCCAGCAGGGGACGGGGGAAGGACGAGCAGTACTTC
CASRGRGKDEQYF
>.|TRBV6-5|.|TRBJ1-2
TGTGCCAGCATCTCCCTCGGGATGGGGAATAACTATGGCTACACCTTC
CASISLGMGNNYGYTF
>.|TRBV20-1|.|TRBJ2-7
TGCAGTGCTAGAGTGGGGGGCGTCGGTAACGAGCAGTACTTC
CSARVGGVGNEQYF
>TRBD1|TRBV7-8|.|TRBJ1-1
TGTGCCAGCAGCCAGCGGAAGACAGGGCCGCTGGTTACTGAAGCTTTCTTT
CASSQRKTGPLVTEAFF
>.|TRBV7-9|.|TRBJ2-1
TGTGCCAGCAGCTTATGGGCGGGTAAAGGTAGTGAGCAGTTCTTC
CASSLWAGKGSEQFF
>.|TRBV7-9|.|TRBJ2-3
TGTGCCAGCTCCCGTGGTAGTCTCGTAGCAGATACGCAGTATTTT
CASSRGSLVADTQYF
>.|TRBV7-3|few|TRBJ1-2
TGTGCCAGCAGCCCTATAGCGGATACTACTAACTATGGCTACACCTTC
CASSPIADTTNYGYTF
>.|TRBV25-1|.|TRBJ2-5
TGTGCCAGCAGTGTTGCGATGCTGGGGACCCAGTACTTC
CASSVAMLGTQYF
>.|TRBV28|once|TRBJ2-3
TGTGCCAGCAGCCCCGGCGGCAGGACAGTGCACCCAGATACGCAGTATTTT
CASSPGGRTVHPDTQYF
>TRBD1|TRBV27|.|TRBJ2-2
TGTGCCAGCAGTTCCCCGGGACAGGGGGCTCCCGGGGAGCTGTTTTTT
CASSSPGQGAPGELFF
>TRBD2|TRBV5-6|.|TRBJ2-3
TGTGCCAGCAGCTTAGCAATAGCGGGGGGATTACCAGATACGCAGTATTTT
CASSLAIAGGLPDTQYF
>.|TRBV2|.|TRBJ2-5
TGTACCAGCAGGAGGTCAGATGAGACCCAGTACTTC
CTSRRSDETQYF
>TRBD1|TRBV20-1|.|TRBJ1-2
TGCAGTGCGACCGGACAGGGGCTAGCTAACTATGGCTACACCTTC
CSATGQGLANYGYTF
>.|TRBV4-3|few|TRBJ2-5
TGCGCCAGCAGCCAGAGTATAGCGTTTAAAGAGACCCAGTACTTC
CASSQSIAFKETQYF
>.|TRBV24-1|.|TRBJ1-2
TGTGCCACCAGTGATCAAGCGAACTATGGCTACACCTTC
CATSDQANYGYTF
>.|TRBV15|few|TRBJ1-5
TGTGCCACCAAGCCGCGGGATAGCAATCAGCCCCAGCATTTT
CATKPRDSNQPQHF
>.|TRBV4-2|few|TRBJ2-7
TGTGCCAGCAGCCAAGGTCCGGAGGATAGGGCCTACGAGCAGTACTTC
CASSQGPEDRAYEQYF
>.|TRBV5-1|.|TRBJ2-1
TGCGCCAGCAGCTCGGGACTCATGGATGGGGATGAGCAGTTCTTC
CASSSGLMDGDEQFF
>TRBD1|TRBV28|few|TRBJ2-7
TGTGCCAGCAGCGAGACAGGGGGCCCCTACGAGCAGTACTTC
CASSETGGPYEQYF
>.|TRBV6-5|.|TRBJ2-1
TGTGCCAGCAGTTACAAGGGAATACCGTTCGGTGAGCAGTTCTTC
CASSYKGIPFGEQFF
>.|TRBV12-3/TRBV12-4|.|TRBJ2-3
TGTGCCAGCAAATCAAGCTGGACGGATACGCAGTATTTT
CASKSSWTDTQYF
>.|TRBV15|once|TRBJ2-7
TGTGCCACCAGCAGAGAAGTACAGGGGGGGTACGAGCAGTACTTC
CATSREVQGGYEQYF
>TRBD1|TRBV4-3|.|TRBJ2-3
TGCGCCAGCAGCCAAGTTTTGAGACAGGGGGCTGATACGCAGTATTTT
CASSQVLRQGADTQYF
>TRBD2|TRBV12-3/TRBV12-4|few|TRBJ2-5
TGTGCCAGCAGTCTCTTAACCGGGACTAGGGGAGAGACCCAGTACTTC
CASSLLTGTRGETQYF
>.|TRBV13|few|TRBJ2-4
TGTGCCAGCAGCTCCCCTCTCCCGTCGGCGGTTCGCATTCAGTACTTC
CASSSPLPSAVRIQYF
>TRBD1|TRBV7-3|.|TRBJ2-5
TGTGCCAGCAGCATCACGACAGGGACGCAGGAGACCCAGTACTTC
CASSITTGTQETQYF
>.|TRBV7-9|.|TRBJ2-1
TGTGCCAGCAGCTTAAATAGGGGGTGGGAGCAGTTCTTC
CASSLNRGWEQFF
>.|TRBV29-1|few|TRBJ1-1
TGCAGCGTTGCGGTAGGAGGGGGAACTGAAGCTTTCTTT
CSVAVGGGTEAFF
>.|TRBV7-9|.|TRBJ1-5
TGTGCCAGCTCCCAGGGAGGGGCCGGTAATCAGCCCCAGCATTTT
CASSQGGAGNQPQHF
>.|TRBV5-1|.|TRBJ1-1
TGCGCCAGCAGCTCGGACAGTCGGGGCACTGAAGCTTTCTTT
CASSSDSRGTEAFF
>.|TRBV12-3/TRBV12-4|.|TRBJ2-1
TGTGCCGGCAGTTTATCCCTTTCGGGCGGCCACTTCGGCTTGGAGCAGTTCTTC
CAGSLSLSGGHFGLEQFF
>.|TRBV6-2/TRBV6-3|few|TRBJ2-3
TGTGCCAGCAGGCCCCCCGGGGGTAGCACAGATACGCAGTATTTT
CASRPPGGSTDTQYF
>.|TRBV6-5|few|TRBJ2-1
TGTGCCAGCAGCGTCCCGGGGGAGTACAATGAGCAGTTCTTC
CASSVPGEYNEQFF
>TRBD1|TRBV27|.|TRBJ1-1
TGTGCCAGCAGTTTCGACAGGGTTCGGACTGAAGCTTTCTTT
CASSFDRVRTEAFF
>.|TRBV11-2|many|TRBJ2-5
TGTGCCAGCAGCTCGGGAGTCGGAGGAGAGACCCAGTACTTC
CASSSGVGGETQYF
>.|TRBV12-3/TRBV12-4|.|TRBJ2-6
TGTGCCAGCAGCCCCCAGCCAAGAGGGGCTGGGGCCAACGTCCTGACTTTC
CASSPQPRGAGANVLTF
>.|TRBV9|few|TRBJ1-6
TGTGCCAGCAGCGTGCGGGCGGGGGACGGTTCACCCCTCCACTTT
CASSVRAGDGSPLHF
>TRBD2|TRBV12-3/TRBV12-4|.|TRBJ2-1
TGTGCCAGCAGTTATTTAGCTAGCGGGGGGGGTTACAATGAGCAGTTCTTC
CASSYLASGGGYNEQFF
>TRBD2|TRBV7-2|few|TRBJ2-5
TGTGCCAGCAGCTCGGGACTAGTGGGGCCAAAGACCCAGTACTTC
CASSSGLVGPKTQYF
>.|TRBV6-1|few|TRBJ1-5
TGTGCCAGCACGATTCACAAGACCTATAGCAATCAGCCCCAGCATTTT
CASTIHKTYSNQPQHF
>.|TRBV11-1|.|TRBJ2-1
TGTGCCAGCGGCTTACAGGCAGGGGGGGACAATGAGCAGTTCTTC
CASGLQAGGDNEQFF
>.|TRBV2|once|TRBJ2-6
TGTGCCAGCAGTGTTGATACAGCTGGGGCCAACGTCCTGACTTTC
CASSVDTAGANVLTF
>.|TRBV12-3/TRBV12-4|.|TRBJ2-3
TGTACCAGCAGTTTTGCGGGGAGCACAGATACGCAGTATTTT
CTSSFAGSTDTQYF
>.|TRBV4-1|few|TRBJ2-3
TGCGCCAGCAGCCAAGAGGGGAAGAGGACGCAGTATTTT
CASSQEGKRTQYF
>TRBD2|TRBV20-1|few|TRBJ2-7
TGCAGCATTGAAACTAGCGGGGGATCCTACGAGCAGTACTTC
CSIETSGGSYEQYF